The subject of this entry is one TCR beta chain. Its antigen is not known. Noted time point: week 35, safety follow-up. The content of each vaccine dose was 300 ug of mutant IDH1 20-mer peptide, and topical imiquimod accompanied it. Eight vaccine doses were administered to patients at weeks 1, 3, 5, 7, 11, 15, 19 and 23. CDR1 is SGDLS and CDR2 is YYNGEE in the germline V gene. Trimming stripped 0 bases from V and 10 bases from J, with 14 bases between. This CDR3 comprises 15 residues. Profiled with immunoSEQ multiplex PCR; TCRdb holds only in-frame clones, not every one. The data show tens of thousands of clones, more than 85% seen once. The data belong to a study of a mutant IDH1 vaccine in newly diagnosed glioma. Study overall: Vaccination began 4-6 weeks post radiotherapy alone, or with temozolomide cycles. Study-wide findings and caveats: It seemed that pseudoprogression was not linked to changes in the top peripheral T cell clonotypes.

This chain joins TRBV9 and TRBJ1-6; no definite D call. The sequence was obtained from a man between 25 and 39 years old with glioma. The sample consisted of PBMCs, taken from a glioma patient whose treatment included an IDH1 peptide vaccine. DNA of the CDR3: TGTGCCAGCAGCGTAGGGTCAGCAGTCGAGTCACCCCTCCACTTT. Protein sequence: CASSVGSAVESPLHF.